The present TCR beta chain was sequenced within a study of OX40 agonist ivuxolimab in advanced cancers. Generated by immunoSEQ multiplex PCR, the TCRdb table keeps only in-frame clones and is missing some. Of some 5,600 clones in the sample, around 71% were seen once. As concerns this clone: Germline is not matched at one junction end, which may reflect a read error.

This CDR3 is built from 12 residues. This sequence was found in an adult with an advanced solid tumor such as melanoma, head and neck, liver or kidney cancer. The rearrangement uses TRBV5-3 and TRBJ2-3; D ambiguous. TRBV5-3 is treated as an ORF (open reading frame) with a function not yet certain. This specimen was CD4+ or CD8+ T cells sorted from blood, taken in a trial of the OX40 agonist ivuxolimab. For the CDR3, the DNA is TGTGCCAGCAGCTTGGGGTCAGATACGCAGTATTTT. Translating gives CASSLGSDTQYF.